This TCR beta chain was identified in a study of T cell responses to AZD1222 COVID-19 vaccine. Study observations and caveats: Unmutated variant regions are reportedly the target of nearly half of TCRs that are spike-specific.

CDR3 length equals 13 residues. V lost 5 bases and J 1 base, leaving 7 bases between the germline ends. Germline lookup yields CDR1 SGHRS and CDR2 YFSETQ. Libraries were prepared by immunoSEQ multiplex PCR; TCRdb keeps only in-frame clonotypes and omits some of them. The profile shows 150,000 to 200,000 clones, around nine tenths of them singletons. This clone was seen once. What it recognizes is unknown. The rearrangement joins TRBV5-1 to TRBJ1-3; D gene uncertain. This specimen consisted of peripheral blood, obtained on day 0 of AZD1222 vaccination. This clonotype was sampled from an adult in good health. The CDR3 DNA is TGCGCCAGCAGTAGAGGGTCTGGAAACACCATATATTTT. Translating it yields CASSRGSGNTIYF. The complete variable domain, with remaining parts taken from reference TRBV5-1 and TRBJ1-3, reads KAGVTQTPRYLIKTRGQQVTLSCSPISGHRSVSWYQQTPGQGLQFLFEYFSETQRNKGNFPGRFSGRQFSNSRSEMNVSTLELGDSALYLCASSRGSGNTIYFGEGSWLTVV.